The 26 T cell receptor beta chains below were found in one sample sequenced in a study of B cell selection in AIRE deficiency. Some clones are missing from TCRdb's copy, which holds only in-frame ones; the method was immunoSEQ multiplex PCR. The top ten hold 1.4% of the sample, which has about 22,000 clones, about nine tenths seen once. Sorted regulatory T cells were CD4-positive, CD25-high and CD127-low or negative. Material for sequencing was CD4+CD25+ Tregs sorted from PBMCs. These TCRs come from a human donor in good health.

The chain carries TRBV6-1 and TRBJ2-7; D not resolved. V was pared by 3 bases and J by 3 bases, with 9 bases between. The CDR3 is 13 amino acids. Per the germline V gene, CDR1 is MNHNS and CDR2 is SASEGT. In DNA form, the CDR3 reads TGTGCCAGCAGTGAGGCTCACCTCTACGAGCAGTACTTC. It encodes CASSEAHLYEQYF.

The CDR3 nucleotides read TGTGCCAGCTCACCAGACAGGGGCCGGGAGACCCAGTACTTC. Translating it yields CASSPDRGRETQYF. The chain employs TRBV18 and TRBJ2-5; TRBD1 matches at 8 bases. The CDR3 spans 14 residues. Per germline, CDR1 KGHSH and CDR2 LQKENI. Trimming took 2 bases from V and 5 from J; bases not matched to a gene: 4.

The CDR3 coding sequence is TGTGCCAGCAAGGGGGGCGGAAACTATGGCTACACCTTC. This codes for CASKGGGNYGYTF. The rearrangement uses TRBV6-1 and TRBJ1-2; D is possibly TRBD1 (6 bases). Trimming stripped 7 bases from V and 2 bases from J, with 11 bases between. The CDR3 is 13 amino acids. Looked up from germline, CDR1 is MNHNS and CDR2 is SASEGT.

V is TRBV2 and J is TRBJ2-3, with D maybe TRBD1 (5 bases). Germline lookup yields CDR1 SNHLY and CDR2 FYNNEI. CDR3 length equals 13 residues. V dropped 4 bases and J dropped 5 bases, with 10 bases sitting between them. The CDR3 nucleotides read TGTGCCAGCAGTGTACCAGGGAAAGATACGCAGTATTTT. This translates into CASSVPGKDTQYF.

V is TRBV7-2 and J is TRBJ1-1; no reliable D call. Germline loops: CDR1 SGHTA, CDR2 FQGNSA. V lost 2 bases and J 6 bases, leaving 13 bases between the germline ends. This CDR3 has 14 residues. The chain's CDR3 is CASSLRDSGPEAFF. The CDR3 DNA sequence: TGTGCCAGCAGCTTACGAGACTCCGGGCCTGAAGCTTTCTTT.

V gene TRBV18 combines with J gene TRBJ1-3; D unresolved. The CDR3 has 13 residues. Trimming took off 1 base at V and 9 bases at J, with 10 bases between the two ends. Germline V CDR1 and CDR2: KGHSH, LQKENI. The CDR3 region has the DNA TGTGCCAGCTCACCACGCGCGGACGGCACCATATATTTT. This encodes CASSPRADGTIYF. The variable domain in full, with the rest retrieved from reference TRBV18 and TRBJ1-3, is NAGVMQNPRHLVRRRGQEARLRCSPMKGHSHVYWYRQLPEEGLKFMVYLQKENIIDESGMPKERFSAEFPKEGPSILRIQQVVRGDSAAYFCASSPRADGTIYFGEGSWLTVV.

The V and J genes are TRBV30 and TRBJ1-2, with a possible D match to TRBD1 (6 bases). The length of the CDR3 is 14 residues. V was trimmed by 8 bases and J by 0 bases, leaving 16 bases between them. The V gene's germline CDR1 is GTSNPN and CDR2 SVGIG (reference sequence). For the CDR3, the DNA is TGTGCCGGCCGACAGGCTTCCGCTAACTATGGCTACACCTTC. Translation gives CAGRQASANYGYTF.

This rearrangement joins TRBV18 to TRBJ1-4; 10 bases line up with TRBD1. CDR1 is KGHSH and CDR2 is LQKENI in the germline V gene. V trimming: 3 bases; J trimming: 6 bases; junction bases outside the gene matches: 10. The CDR3 contains 17 residues. CDR3 sequence: CASSPFSPGTGDEKLFF. CDR3 DNA sequence: TGTGCCAGCTCACCCTTCTCTCCCGGGACAGGGGATGAAAAACTGTTTTTT.

This chain uses TRBV5-4 with TRBJ1-2, with no clear D. The CDR3 covers 14 residues. V dropped 4 bases and J dropped 2 bases, with 12 bases sitting between them. CDR1 and CDR2 (germline): SGHNT, YYREEE (reference sequence). In nucleotides, the CDR3 is TGTGCCAGCAGCCAGTCGACGGCAAACTATGGCTACACCTTC. As protein: CASSQSTANYGYTF. Based on the CDR3 plus reference TRBV5-4 and TRBJ1-2, the full variable domain is ETGVTQSPTHLIKTRGQQVTLRCSSQSGHNTVSWYQQALGQGPQFIFQYYREEENGRGNFPPRFSGLQFPNYSSELNVNALELDDSALYLCASSQSTANYGYTFGSGTRLTVV.

The V and J genes are TRBV2 and TRBJ2-1; D may match TRBD1 or TRBD2 (5 bases each). Germline V gives CDR1 SNHLY, CDR2 FYNNEI. The CDR3 spans 15 residues. Deletions cut 4 bases from V and 6 bases from J, with 16 bases between. For the CDR3, the DNA is TGTGCCAGCAGTGCGGGGCTAGCCGGCTCCAATGAGCAGTTCTTC. Encoded protein: CASSAGLAGSNEQFF.

The V call is TRBV5-6, the J call TRBJ2-7, with a weak D call TRBD1 (6 bases). Germline V gene lookup returns CDR1 SGHDT and CDR2 YYEEEE. The ends were cut back, 0 bases at V and 4 bases at J, with 8 bases in the middle. This CDR3 spans 13 amino acids. This chain's CDR3 is CASSLGGPYEQYF. The CDR3 coding sequence is TGTGCCAGCAGCTTGGGGGGGCCATACGAGCAGTACTTC. Complete variable domain (other parts from reference TRBV5-6 and TRBJ2-7): DAGVTQSPTHLIKTRGQQVTLRCSPKSGHDTVSWYQQALGQGPQFIFQYYEEEERQRGNFPDRFSGHQFPNYSSELNVNALLLGDSALYLCASSLGGPYEQYFGPGTRLTVT.

This clone was detected only once. The V gene is TRBV6-1, the J gene TRBJ2-3, with D hard to call. The germline CDR1 and CDR2 sequences are MNHNS and SASEGT. There are 14 residues in the CDR3. Trimming removed 3 bases at V and 8 bases at J, with 15 bases between. The CDR3 is CASSERPGVSTQYF. The CDR3 DNA sequence: TGTGCCAGCAGTGAGCGGCCCGGCGTGTCTACGCAGTATTTT.

This clone was counted once. The gene calls are TRBV5-1 and TRBJ2-2; D might be TRBD1 (7 bases). The CDR3 runs to 13 residues. The germline gives CDR1 SGHRS, CDR2 YFSETQ. Between the trimmed V and J ends, which lost 4 bases and 5 bases, there was a span of 9 bases. CDR3 amino acids: CASSAGQTGELFF. DNA of the CDR3: TGCGCCAGCAGCGCGGGACAGACCGGGGAGCTGTTTTTT.

This sequence joins TRBV10-2 and TRBJ2-7, with 10 bases fitting TRBD2. Germline CDR1 and CDR2: WSHSY and SAAADI. This CDR3 region has 15 residues. Trimming took 5 bases from V and 3 from J; bases not matched to a gene: 7. This chain's CDR3 is CASSPGTSVFYEQYF. The CDR3, as DNA: TGCGCCAGCAGTCCCGGGACTAGCGTATTCTACGAGCAGTACTTC.

The rearrangement links TRBV14 to TRBJ2-3; maybe TRBD2 (6 bases). Germline lookup yields CDR1 SGHDN and CDR2 FVKESK. Trimming removed 1 base at V and 6 bases at J, with 11 bases between. The CDR3 totals 14 residues. The CDR3 loop is CASSQAGVRDTQYF. The CDR3 DNA reads as TGTGCCAGCAGCCAAGCGGGAGTCAGGGATACGCAGTATTTT.

This clone was recorded once. The chain links TRBV7-9 to TRBJ2-2; the D is unclear. Germline CDR1 SEHNR, CDR2 FQNEAQ (reference sequence). V was shortened by 5 bases and J by 0 bases, with 7 bases between the two germline ends. There are 14 residues in the CDR3. DNA of the CDR3: TGTGCCAGCAGCCCTGCTACGAACACCGGGGAGCTGTTTTTT. This codes for CASSPATNTGELFF.

This chain uses TRBV5-1 with TRBJ1-1; D may be TRBD1 (5 bases). The CDR3 contains 13 residues. Per germline, CDR1 SGHRS and CDR2 YFSETQ. Trimming took off 4 bases at V and 5 bases at J, with 12 bases between the two ends. CDR3 sequence: CASSGQGYTEAFF. CDR3 DNA sequence: TGCGCCAGCAGCGGGCAGGGATATACTGAAGCTTTCTTT.

Here the CDR3 reads CASSRRGLGYGYTF. CDR3 coding DNA: TGTGCCAGCAGTCGACGGGGGCTAGGCTATGGCTACACCTTC. The chain links TRBV6-6 to TRBJ1-2, with D possibly TRBD1 on 6 matching bases. With 5 bases removed from V and 4 bases from J, the gap between germline ends came to 14 bases. Germline loops: CDR1 MNHNY, CDR2 SVGAGI (reference sequence). The CDR3 has 14 amino acids.

The chain employs TRBV9 and TRBJ1-4; D gene ambiguous. The V end lost 0 bases, the J end lost 11 bases, and 11 bases lay between the germline ends. The germline V gene has CDR1 SGDLS and CDR2 YYNGEE. The length of the CDR3 is 13 residues. The CDR3 is CASSVAGVGKLFF. DNA of the CDR3: TGTGCCAGCAGCGTAGCCGGGGTAGGGAAACTGTTTTTT.

The rearrangement uses TRBV15 and TRBJ2-3, with 7 bases aligning to TRBD2. CDR3 size: 14 residues. Trimming removed 1 base from V and 6 bases from J; junction bases left unmatched: 4. The germline V gene has CDR1 LNHNV and CDR2 YYDKDF (reference sequence). The CDR3 region has the DNA TGTGCCACCAGCAGAGGCGGGAGAAAGGATACGCAGTATTTT. It translates to CATSRGGRKDTQYF.

CDR3 coding DNA: TGTGCCAGCAGCCACCCATACGGGACTGAAGCTTTCTTT. This translates into CASSHPYGTEAFF. The chain employs TRBV6-5 and TRBJ1-1; unclear D gene. Per germline, CDR1 MNHEY and CDR2 SVGAGI. This CDR3 has 13 amino acids. The V end was cut by 6 bases, the J end by 5 bases, with 13 bases between.

The chain employs TRBV11-2 and TRBJ2-2; no clear D. The CDR3 length is 15 residues. Germline CDR1 is SGHAT and CDR2 is FQNNGV. V dropped 6 bases and J dropped 2 bases, with 13 bases sitting between them. The DNA of the CDR3 is TGTGCCAGCAGTCCAAGTGCTCGAAACACCGGGGAGCTGTTTTTT. This encodes CASSPSARNTGELFF. Full variable domain (remainder filled in from reference TRBV11-2 and TRBJ2-2): EAGVAQSPRYKIIEKRQSVAFWCNPISGHATLYWYQQILGQGPKLLIQFQNNGVVDDSQLPKDRFSAERLKGVDSTLKIQPAKLEDSAVYLCASSPSARNTGELFFGEGSRLTVL.

This clone was observed a single time. The chain combines TRBV5-6 with TRBJ2-7; 7 nucleotides line up with TRBD1. CDR3 length equals 13 residues. Germline V gene data show CDR1 as SGHDT and CDR2 as YYEEEE. Unmatched junction bases numbered 9, after V lost 0 bases and J lost 12 bases. As DNA, the CDR3 is TGTGCCAGCAGCTTGGGGAGCCGACAGGGTACGTACTTC. Translation: CASSLGSRQGTYF.

This clone appeared a single time. The chain carries TRBV4-1 and TRBJ2-2; TRBD2 matches 11 bases. Germline CDR1 reads MGHRA; CDR2 reads YSYEKL. This CDR3 is built from 17 residues. Unmatched junction bases numbered 3, after V lost 2 bases and J lost 1 base. CDR3 sequence (DNA): TGCGCCAGCAGCCAAATGGGACTAGCGGAGAACACCGGGGAGCTGTTTTTT. Its translation: CASSQMGLAENTGELFF.

This sequence joins TRBV9 and TRBJ2-1; 7 positions agree with TRBD2. The CDR3 has 16 residues. Unmatched junction bases numbered 17, after V lost 5 bases and J lost 9 bases. CDR1 and CDR2 from the germline V gene are SGDLS and YYNGEE. CDR3 in amino acids: CASSLDGTNTSPEQFF. CDR3 in DNA: TGTGCCAGCAGTCTAGACGGGACTAACACCTCCCCTGAGCAGTTCTTC.

The V call is TRBV4-3, the J call TRBJ1-2; D is undetermined. V lost 1 base to trimming and J lost 3 bases, with 12 bases between them. The germline V gene encodes CDR1 LGHNA and CDR2 YSLEER. The CDR3 is made up of 15 amino acids. CDR3 in amino acids: CASSQVTRADYGYTF. The CDR3 DNA reads as TGCGCCAGCAGCCAAGTAACGAGGGCGGACTATGGCTACACCTTC.